The 20 T cell receptor beta chains given below trace back to one sample, sequenced in a study of shared clonotypes between healthy human individuals. Assay: immunoSEQ multiplex PCR; the TCRdb copy retains only in-frame clones and omits some. The sample carries about 490,000 clones, 79% recorded once. The specimen was PBMCs. These TCRs come from a woman in her 40s in good health. Some clones in this sample may be carry-over from other donors' samples.

The chain couples TRBV6-6 to TRBJ1-4; D remains unclear. From germline, CDR1 is MNHNY and CDR2 SVGAGI (reference sequence). The CDR3 covers 15 residues. V lost 2 bases and J 0 bases, leaving 7 bases between the germline ends. CDR3 residues: CASSYNPPTNEKLFF. The DNA for the CDR3 is TGTGCCAGCAGTTACAACCCACCAACTAATGAAAAACTGTTTTTT.

CDR3 bases: TGTGCCAGCGGGGACTACGCCACCTACGAGCAGTACTTC. Residues: CASGDYATYEQYF. This chain links TRBV27 with TRBJ2-7, with 7 nucleotides matching TRBD2. This CDR3 has 13 residues. The V and J ends lost 8 bases and 2 bases, in that order; junction bases with no gene match: 6. The germline V gene encodes CDR1 MNHEY and CDR2 SMNVEV (reference sequence).

This sequence joins TRBV6-5 and TRBJ1-1; D ambiguous. The CDR3 has 14 amino acids. V gave up 7 bases and J gave up 5 bases, with 17 bases separating them. In germline, CDR1 is MNHEY, CDR2 SVGAGI. The CDR3 nucleotides are TGTGCCAGCACCGAGGGATTCCGGAATACTGAAGCTTTCTTT. It yields the protein CASTEGFRNTEAFF.

The chain has TRBV5-1 and TRBJ2-3; perhaps TRBD2 as D (6 bases). Germline CDR1 SGHRS, CDR2 YFSETQ. The CDR3 has 16 residues. V lost 0 bases and J 2 bases, leaving 13 bases between the germline ends. The CDR3 nucleotides read TGCGCCAGCAGCTTGGCCGGGAGCGGACTCACAGATACGCAGTATTTT. Residues: CASSLAGSGLTDTQYF.

V gene TRBV7-3 combines with J gene TRBJ2-3; 8 positions match TRBD2. The germline CDR1 and CDR2 sequences are SGHTA and FQGTGA. Trimming cost V 1 base and J 3 bases; bases outside gene matches: 3. This CDR3 region has 15 residues. CDR3 in DNA: TGTGCCAGCAGCTTAAATCCGGGAGGGACAGATACGCAGTATTTT. Protein product: CASSLNPGGTDTQYF.

This clone appeared many times. J is TRBJ1-5 and V is TRBV7-3, with a tentative D call TRBD1 (6 bases). Germline V lookup: CDR1 SGHTA, CDR2 FQGTGA. V shed 0 bases and J shed 4 bases, with 16 bases lying between them. The CDR3 is 17 residues long. The CDR3 loop reads CASSLTYRDDGNQPQHF. The DNA for the CDR3 is TGTGCCAGCAGCTTAACCTACAGGGATGATGGGAATCAGCCCCAGCATTTT.

This chain connects TRBV27 to TRBJ2-6; 9 bases map to TRBD1. Losses at the gene ends were 7 bases for V and 1 base for J; bases not matched to a gene: 17. This CDR3 has 20 residues. Germline lookup yields CDR1 MNHEY and CDR2 SMNVEV (reference sequence). CDR3 in amino acids: CASTTRPPGQGNSGANVLTF. The CDR3 region has the DNA TGTGCCAGCACTACACGACCACCGGGACAGGGTAATTCTGGGGCCAACGTCCTGACTTTC.

This sequence joins TRBV7-8 and TRBJ2-2, with 12 bases matching TRBD2. CDR3 size: 17 residues. Germline V CDR1 and CDR2: SGHVS, FQNEAQ. V lost 6 bases, J lost 5 bases, and 10 bases stayed unmatched. The CDR3 region is CASRRLAGATGTGELFF. The DNA for the CDR3 is TGTGCCAGCAGACGACTAGCGGGAGCGACGGGTACCGGGGAGCTGTTTTTT.

The J gene is TRBJ2-5, the V gene TRBV2; 9 nucleotides align to TRBD1. The CDR3 has 14 residues. Looked up from germline, CDR1 is SNHLY and CDR2 is FYNNEI. The junction had 4 bases not matched to a gene; V was cut back by 5 bases and J by 3 bases. CDR3 DNA: TGTGCCAGCAGTTACACAGGGGGCGAAGAGACCCAGTACTTC. This gives the protein CASSYTGGEETQYF.

CDR3 coding DNA: TGTGCCAGCAGCCAAGGTGTAGCGGGAGAGGGGACAGATACGCAGTATTTT. Amino acids: CASSQGVAGEGTDTQYF. This sequence joins TRBV4-2 and TRBJ2-3; the match to TRBD2 covers 9 bases. Germline CDR1 is LGHNA and CDR2 is YNFKEQ. The CDR3 runs 17 residues. J was trimmed by 3 bases and V by 1 base; bases with no gene match: 8.

Many counts were recorded for this clone. This chain uses TRBV5-4 with TRBJ2-3; 7 nucleotides line up with TRBD2. CDR1 and CDR2 from the germline V gene are SGHNT and YYREEE (reference sequence). Trimming took 0 bases from V and 2 from J; bases not matched to a gene: 3. The CDR3 is 15 residues long. The CDR3 is CASSLGGRVTDTQYF. For the CDR3, the DNA is TGTGCCAGCAGCTTGGGTGGGAGGGTCACAGATACGCAGTATTTT.

The chain couples TRBV18 to TRBJ1-1; D perhaps matches TRBD1 (5 bases). Germline V gene sequence: CDR1 KGHSH, CDR2 LQKENI. Trimming removed 0 bases at V and 1 base at J, with 12 bases between. The CDR3 has 16 residues. The CDR3 bases are TGTGCCAGCTCACCACCGAGTAGGGGCTGGAACACTGAAGCTTTCTTT. This encodes CASSPPSRGWNTEAFF.

The chain recombines TRBV9 with TRBJ2-7; D is uncertain. CDR3 length: 14 amino acids. Germline V gene data show CDR1 as SGDLS and CDR2 as YYNGEE. Trimming took off 4 bases at V and 0 bases at J, with 11 bases between the two ends. The CDR3 region is CASSLGGNSYEQYF. In nucleotides, the CDR3 is TGTGCCAGCAGCCTCGGTGGTAACTCCTACGAGCAGTACTTC.

J is TRBJ2-5 and V is TRBV13, with 14 bases aligning to TRBD2. This CDR3 has 16 residues. The trim removed 5 bases at V and 0 bases at J, leaving 2 bases unmatched. Germline V gives CDR1 PRHDT, CDR2 FYEKMQ (reference sequence). CDR3 in amino acids: CASSRLAGGDQETQYF. CDR3 DNA sequence: TGTGCCAGCAGCCGACTAGCGGGAGGGGACCAAGAGACCCAGTACTTC. Combining the CDR3 with reference TRBV13 and TRBJ2-5 gives the whole variable domain AAGVIQSPRHLIKEKRETATLKCYPIPRHDTVYWYQQGPGQDPQFLISFYEKMQSDKGSIPDRFSAQQFSDYHSELNMSSLELGDSALYFCASSRLAGGDQETQYFGPGTRLLVL.

This chain's CDR3 is CASRTRDVYEQYF. The CDR3 region has the DNA TGTGCCAGCAGGACCAGGGACGTGTACGAGCAGTACTTC. The chain joins TRBV6-5 to TRBJ2-7; D may match TRBD1 or TRBD2 (5 bases each). With 6 bases removed from V and 4 bases from J, the gap between germline ends came to 13 bases. The germline V gene encodes CDR1 MNHEY and CDR2 SVGAGI. The CDR3 covers 13 residues.

The J gene is TRBJ2-3, the V gene TRBV7-2, with 7 positions matching TRBD2. J was trimmed by 5 bases and V by 2 bases; bases with no gene match: 7. The CDR3 sequence is 15 residues long. The V gene's germline CDR1 is SGHTA and CDR2 FQGNSA. This chain's CDR3 is CASSLLAGMGDTQYF. In DNA, the CDR3 is TGTGCCAGCAGCTTATTAGCGGGTATGGGAGATACGCAGTATTTT.

The chain recombines TRBV11-3 with TRBJ2-7; 9 bases map to TRBD1. CDR1 is SGHNT, CDR2 YENEEA, per germline. The CDR3 extends over 15 amino acids. J was trimmed by 4 bases and V by 5 bases; bases with no gene match: 9. The CDR3, as DNA: TGTGCCAGCAGCCCGCGGACAGGGGTGGGTTACGAGCAGTACTTC. Translating gives CASSPRTGVGYEQYF. The full variable domain, rest sourced from reference TRBV11-3 and TRBJ2-7, is EAGVVQSPRYKIIEKKQPVAFWCNPISGHNTLYWYLQNLGQGPELLIRYENEEAVDDSQLPKDRFSAERLKGVDSTLKIQPAELGDSAVYLCASSPRTGVGYEQYFGPGTRLTVT.

The V and J genes are TRBV10-3 and TRBJ2-3; 10 nucleotides line up with TRBD1. The CDR3 extends over 15 amino acids. Per germline, CDR1 ENHRY and CDR2 SYGVKD. The V and J ends lost 6 bases and 2 bases, in that order; junction bases with no gene match: 5. The CDR3 loop reads CAIRGQGSLTDTQYF. Written as DNA, the CDR3 is TGTGCCATCAGGGGACAGGGGAGTCTCACAGATACGCAGTATTTT.

This chain connects TRBV5-8 to TRBJ2-1; D not certain. CDR3 size: 13 residues. Germline lookup yields CDR1 SGHTS and CDR2 YDEGEE. V lost 4 bases and J 2 bases, leaving 7 bases between the germline ends. The CDR3 sequence: CASSRRTYNEQFF. The CDR3 region has the DNA TGTGCCAGCAGCAGGCGGACCTACAATGAGCAGTTCTTC. The full variable domain, rest sourced from reference TRBV5-8 and TRBJ2-1, is EAGVTQSPTHLIKTRGQQATLRCSPISGHTSVYWYQQALGLGLQFLLWYDEGEERNRGNFPPRFSGRQFPNYSSELNVNALELEDSALYLCASSRRTYNEQFFGPGTRLTVL.

V usage is TRBV14 and J usage is TRBJ2-1; 7 bases line up with TRBD2. Looked up from germline, CDR1 is SGHDN and CDR2 is FVKESK. V shed 2 bases, J shed 7 bases, and the junction held 8 bases outside the gene matches. The CDR3 is 15 amino acids. CDR3 bases: TGTGCCAGCAGCCAATTACTAGCGCTCAGTAATGAGCAGTTCTTC. Encoded protein: CASSQLLALSNEQFF.